This paragraph reports one T cell receptor (beta chain). Antigen: not known. This record comes from a study of persistence of HIV-infected CD4 T cells. Study in general: Isolated cells were CMV- and HIV-1 Gag-responding CD4+ T cells.

Overlapping HIV-1 Gag 15-mer peptides at around 1 ug per peptide per mL were used. CD40L-negative CD69-negative CD45RO-high memory CD4+ T cells were sorted as populations depleted of antigen-responding cells. Inclusion required CMV-positive serology and CD4+ counts above 400 cells/uL. V lost 5 bases and J 1 base, leaving 11 bases between the germline ends. CDR1 and CDR2 from the germline V gene are SGHVS and FQNEAQ. CDR3 length: 14 residues. This was the immunoSEQ version 4 assay in survey mode. Assay: immunoSEQ multiplex PCR; the TCRdb copy retains only in-frame clones and omits some. The sample yields about 36,000 clones, about 81% seen once.

The sample consisted of cultured CD4+ T cells from PBMCs, taken from a patient who received antiretroviral therapy. The chain couples TRBV7-8 to TRBJ2-5; no firm D call. This TCR was recovered from an adult with HIV. The donor label of this sample is uncertain. This chain's CDR3 is CASSPRRSQETQYF. For the CDR3, the DNA is TGTGCCAGCAGCCCTAGGAGAAGCCAAGAGACCCAGTACTTC.